The 27 T cell receptor beta chains given below trace back to one sample, sequenced in a study of cytomegalovirus exposure and HLA in healthy donors. In the PCR, 60 Vbeta and 13 Jbeta primers were used. Sequencing was performed with immunoSEQ multiplex PCR; in TCRdb, only in-frame clones are kept and a portion is missing. The repertoire has 100,000 to 150,000 clones, 75% of them found once; the top ten carry around 3%. Sequencing input: PBMCs. Every receptor here comes from a woman in her forties or fifties in good health and CMV-seronegative.

The rearrangement uses TRBV5-1 and TRBJ1-2, with unresolved D. The CDR3 sequence is 12 residues long. In germline, CDR1 is SGHRS, CDR2 YFSETQ. Trimming left V 7 bases short and J 1 base short, with 8 bases between. The DNA of the CDR3 is TGCGCCAGCTCAGGTGGTAACTATGGCTACACCTTC. Translation: CASSGGNYGYTF.

The rearrangement uses TRBV4-1 and TRBJ2-2, with D possibly TRBD2 on 5 matching bases. Per the germline V gene, CDR1 is MGHRA and CDR2 is YSYEKL. This CDR3 region has 14 residues. The V and J ends lost 2 bases and 1 base respectively, with 5 bases between them. The CDR3 is CASSQSGNTGELFF. CDR3 DNA sequence: TGCGCCAGCAGCCAAAGCGGGAACACCGGGGAGCTGTTTTTT.

CDR3 bases: TGTGCCAGTAGTGTGCTGGTTAGCGGGAGCGGTGGCACCGGGGAGCTGTTTTTT. Protein sequence: CASSVLVSGSGGTGELFF. The gene calls are TRBV19 and TRBJ2-2; 9 nucleotides line up with TRBD2. V shed 5 bases, J shed 4 bases, and the junction held 14 bases outside the gene matches. Germline assignment: CDR1 LNHDA and CDR2 SQIVND (reference sequence). This CDR3 region has 18 residues.

In nucleotides, the CDR3 is TGTGCCAGCAGTTACACCTCCAGGGAGGGGACTGAAGCTTTCTTT. Translation gives CASSYTSREGTEAFF. The V and J genes are TRBV6-5 and TRBJ1-1; maybe TRBD1 (5 bases). The CDR3 spans 15 residues. CDR1 MNHEY and CDR2 SVGAGI come from the germline V gene. Trimming removed 2 bases at V and 5 bases at J, with 15 bases between.

This clone was seen a few times. This chain uses TRBV10-3 with TRBJ2-2, with 7 bases that match TRBD2. Trimming took 8 bases from V and 3 from J; bases not matched to a gene: 12. The germline CDR1 and CDR2 sequences are ENHRY and SYGVKD. This CDR3 contains 16 residues. CDR3 loop: CAIRFEGGDYTGELFF. The CDR3 nucleotides are TGTGCCATCCGATTCGAGGGAGGGGACTACACCGGGGAGCTGTTTTTT.

This sequence joins TRBV7-2 and TRBJ2-7; D may be TRBD2 (6 bases). The V gene's germline CDR1 is SGHTA and CDR2 FQGNSA. V was shortened by 1 base and J by 3 bases, with 10 bases between the two germline ends. CDR3 length: 14 amino acids. The CDR3 sequence is CASSLEASVYEQYF. The CDR3, as DNA: TGTGCCAGCAGCTTAGAGGCTAGCGTCTACGAGCAGTACTTC. Looking up the rest from reference TRBV7-2 and TRBJ2-7 gives the full variable domain: GAGVSQSPSNKVTEKGKDVELRCDPISGHTALYWYRQSLGQGLEFLIYFQGNSAPDKSGLPSDRFSAERTGGSVSTLTIQRTQQEDSAVYLCASSLEASVYEQYFGPGTRLTVT.

This sequence joins TRBV7-2 and TRBJ1-3; a possible D gene is TRBD1 (6 bases). V gave up 4 bases and J gave up 0 bases, with 16 bases separating them. The CDR3 loop spans 17 amino acids. Germline CDR1 and CDR2: SGHTA and FQGNSA. In DNA form, the CDR3 reads TGTGCCAGCAGCTCAACCGCTGGACAGAACTCTGGAAACACCATATATTTT. Translating gives CASSSTAGQNSGNTIYF.

The CDR3 sequence: CASSLAAGGSYEQYF. The CDR3, as DNA: TGTGCCAGCAGCTTAGCAGCAGGGGGCTCCTACGAGCAGTACTTC. J is TRBJ2-7 and V is TRBV7-9, with 7 bases lining up with TRBD1. Unmatched junction bases numbered 2, after V lost 0 bases and J lost 0 bases. Looked up from germline, CDR1 is SEHNR and CDR2 is FQNEAQ (reference sequence). The length of the CDR3 is 15 residues. Together with reference TRBV7-9 and TRBJ2-7, the CDR3 gives the full variable domain: DTGVSQNPRHKITKRGQNVTFRCDPISEHNRLYWYRQTLGQGPEFLTYFQNEAQLEKSRLLSDRFSAERPKGSFSTLEIQRTEQGDSAMYLCASSLAAGGSYEQYFGPGTRLTVT.

This clone was found a few times. V and J are TRBV11-2 and TRBJ2-2, with D possibly being TRBD1 (6 bases). V was pared by 3 bases and J by 3 bases, with 8 bases between. Germline values: CDR1 SGHAT, CDR2 FQNNGV. The CDR3 runs 14 residues. This CDR3 reads CASSFNRDTGELFF. The CDR3 nucleotides read TGTGCCAGCAGCTTCAACAGGGACACCGGGGAGCTGTTTTTT.

The rearrangement joins TRBV5-1 to TRBJ2-7, with no clear D. Germline V lookup: CDR1 SGHRS, CDR2 YFSETQ. V dropped 5 bases and J dropped 7 bases, with 16 bases sitting between them. This CDR3 has 13 amino acids. CDR3 loop: CASRLPGSEEQYF. Written as DNA, the CDR3 is TGCGCCAGCAGACTCCCGGGTTCAGAGGAGCAGTACTTC.

This CDR3 reads CASKEPGNYEQYF. As DNA, the CDR3 is TGTGCCAGCAAGGAACCAGGGAACTACGAGCAGTACTTC. The rearrangement uses TRBV4-2 and TRBJ2-7, with a tentative D call TRBD1 (5 bases). The CDR3 is made up of 13 amino acids. The ends were cut back, 7 bases at V and 3 bases at J, with 13 bases in the middle. CDR1 and CDR2 from the germline V gene are LGHNA and YNFKEQ.

The chain uses TRBV5-1 and TRBJ2-3; TRBD1 agrees at 7 bases. The length of the CDR3 is 14 residues. Germline V gene lookup returns CDR1 SGHRS and CDR2 YFSETQ. Trimming cost V 4 bases and J 0 bases; bases outside gene matches: 2. CDR3 protein: CASSRGQSTDTQYF. The CDR3 coding sequence is TGCGCCAGCAGCCGGGGACAGAGCACAGATACGCAGTATTTT.

The CDR3 protein is CASSIWSGNSYNEQFF. CDR3 sequence (DNA): TGTGCCAGTAGTATCTGGAGCGGGAACTCCTACAATGAGCAGTTCTTC. The chain carries TRBV19 and TRBJ2-1; 7 bases fit TRBD2. The V gene's germline CDR1 is LNHDA and CDR2 SQIVND (reference sequence). V lost 3 bases and J lost 0; bases outside the gene matches: 5. The CDR3 runs to 16 residues.

J is TRBJ2-1 and V is TRBV7-6; 11 bases are shared with TRBD2. The length of the CDR3 is 17 residues. From germline, CDR1 is SGHVS and CDR2 FNYEAQ. The V gene end was trimmed by 6 bases and the J gene end by 8 bases; junction bases not matched to a gene: 15. CDR3 region: CASRELAGATGLDEQFF. In DNA form, the CDR3 reads TGTGCCAGCAGGGAACTAGCGGGAGCGACTGGTTTAGATGAGCAGTTCTTC.

The genes are TRBV7-3 and TRBJ2-1; 12 bases are shared with TRBD2. Germline V CDR1 and CDR2: SGHTA, FQGTGA. The trim removed 5 bases at V and 6 bases at J, leaving 5 bases unmatched. The CDR3 has 15 residues. The CDR3 DNA follows: TGTGCCAGCAGCCCACTAGCGGGAGGATTCAATGAGCAGTTCTTC. Translation gives CASSPLAGGFNEQFF.

The V gene is TRBV9, the J gene TRBJ2-1, with 11 bases lining up with TRBD2. V lost 3 bases and J lost 8; bases outside the gene matches: 10. The CDR3 runs 16 residues. The germline CDR1 and CDR2 sequences are SGDLS and YYNGEE. CDR3 sequence reads: CASSARILAGAHEQFF. CDR3 bases: TGTGCCAGCAGCGCCCGAATACTAGCGGGAGCGCATGAGCAGTTCTTC. Based on the CDR3 plus reference TRBV9 and TRBJ2-1, the full variable domain is DSGVTQTPKHLITATGQRVTLRCSPRSGDLSVYWYQQSLDQGLQFLIQYYNGEERAKGNILERFSAQQFPDLHSELNLSSLELGDSALYFCASSARILAGAHEQFFGPGTRLTVL.

The gene calls are TRBV7-2 and TRBJ2-2, with D perhaps matching TRBD2 (5 bases). CDR1 SGHTA and CDR2 FQGNSA come from the germline V gene. The V end was cut by 5 bases, the J end by 7 bases, with 17 bases between. The CDR3 is made up of 15 amino acids. The DNA of the CDR3 is TGTGCCAGCAGCCCCCGGACTTCGCTCGGCGGGGAGCTGTTTTTT. Protein sequence: CASSPRTSLGGELFF. Using reference TRBV7-2 and TRBJ2-2 for the parts outside the CDR3, the full variable domain is GAGVSQSPSNKVTEKGKDVELRCDPISGHTALYWYRQSLGQGLEFLIYFQGNSAPDKSGLPSDRFSAERTGGSVSTLTIQRTQQEDSAVYLCASSPRTSLGGELFFGEGSRLTVL.

The chain carries TRBV7-2 and TRBJ2-3, with 12 nucleotides matching TRBD2. CDR1 and CDR2 from the germline V gene are SGHTA and FQGNSA. V gave up 5 bases and J gave up 5 bases; unmatched junction bases: 8. This CDR3 contains 16 residues. The CDR3 DNA is TGTGCCAGCAGCGTCGCGACTAGCGGGAGTGGAGATACGCAGTATTTT. Translation gives CASSVATSGSGDTQYF. The full variable domain, rest sourced from reference TRBV7-2 and TRBJ2-3, is GAGVSQSPSNKVTEKGKDVELRCDPISGHTALYWYRQSLGQGLEFLIYFQGNSAPDKSGLPSDRFSAERTGGSVSTLTIQRTQQEDSAVYLCASSVATSGSGDTQYFGPGTRLTVL.

This chain links TRBV28 with TRBJ2-7; tentatively, D is TRBD1 (6 bases). The CDR3 spans 13 residues. In germline, CDR1 is MDHEN, CDR2 SYDVKM. The V end was cut by 6 bases, the J end by 6 bases, with 15 bases between. This CDR3 reads CASSHLQGLEQYF. The CDR3 region has the DNA TGTGCCAGCAGCCATTTACAGGGCCTCGAGCAGTACTTC.

As regards this clone: No conserved phenylalanine or tryptophan is present at the end of the CDR3, so a read error is the likely explanation. The chain employs TRBV30 and TRBJ1-2, with 7 bases aligning to TRBD1. The CDR3 contains 13 residues. Germline CDR1 is GTSNPN and CDR2 is SVGIG (reference sequence). Unmatched junction bases numbered 3, after V lost 5 bases and J lost 0 bases. DNA for the CDR3: TGTGCCTGGGGGGACAGTACTAACTATGGCTACACCCTC. Protein: CAWGDSTNYGYTL.

In its sample, this clone ranks as medium-sized. The chain couples TRBV14 to TRBJ2-1; TRBD1 is a possible D gene (6 bases). The CDR3 has 11 amino acids. V gave up 6 bases and J gave up 9 bases, with 9 bases separating them. Looked up from germline, CDR1 is SGHDN and CDR2 is FVKESK. CDR3 in amino acids: CASSLGGEQFF. Here the CDR3 DNA reads TGTGCCAGCAGTTTAGGGGGTGAGCAGTTCTTC.

The chain carries TRBV6-6 and TRBJ2-7; 10 bases align to TRBD1. Losses at the gene ends were 5 bases for V and 2 bases for J; bases not matched to a gene: 3. The CDR3 has 14 residues. Looked up from germline, CDR1 is MNHNY and CDR2 is SVGAGI (reference sequence). CDR3: CASSRDRGTYEQYF. The CDR3 region has the DNA TGTGCCAGCAGTAGGGACAGGGGCACCTACGAGCAGTACTTC.

The chain carries TRBV4-1 and TRBJ2-7; TRBD1 agrees at 8 bases. The CDR3 is made up of 15 amino acids. After removal of 2 bases from V and 7 bases from J, the junction contained 10 bases not matched to a gene. Germline loops: CDR1 MGHRA, CDR2 YSYEKL. CDR3 DNA: TGCGCCAGCAGCCAAAGCCTGGACAGGGCTCTTGAGCAGTACTTC. Protein: CASSQSLDRALEQYF.

This clone has more than one count but fewer than ten. Its ends do not fully match the called genes, so a read error is possible. The chain combines TRBV7-9 with TRBJ2-3; D gene ambiguous. The CDR3 extends over 12 amino acids. Germline CDR1 SEHNR, CDR2 FQNEAQ (reference sequence). The chain's CDR3 is CSSSLQSDTQYF. The CDR3, as DNA: TGTTCCAGCAGCTTACAGTCCGATACGCAGTATTTT.

This chain links TRBV4-3 with TRBJ1-5, with 8 bases identical to TRBD1. Losses at the gene ends were 1 base for V and 7 bases for J; bases not matched to a gene: 6. The CDR3 has 15 amino acids. The germline CDR1 and CDR2 sequences are LGHNA and YSLEER. The CDR3 DNA sequence: TGCGCCAGCAGCCAAGGCCTCGACAGGGGCCAGCCCCAGCATTTT. Its translation: CASSQGLDRGQPQHF.

The chain recombines TRBV11-3 with TRBJ1-3; tentative D call: TRBD1 (5 bases). The CDR3 runs to 15 residues. The germline V gene encodes CDR1 SGHNT and CDR2 YENEEA. The V end was cut by 1 base, the J end by 4 bases, with 11 bases between. The CDR3 loop reads CASSLAAGVGNTIYF. The CDR3, as DNA: TGTGCCAGCAGCTTAGCGGCGGGGGTCGGAAACACCATATATTTT.

V usage is TRBV4-3 and J usage is TRBJ2-1; TRBD1 aligns across 8 bases. The ends lost 1 base at V and 4 bases at J; junction bases unmatched: 3. The CDR3 contains 15 residues. Germline V gene lookup returns CDR1 LGHNA and CDR2 YSLEER. Written as DNA, the CDR3 is TGCGCCAGCAGCCAAGGCGACAGGGGTTACAATGAGCAGTTCTTC. It codes for CASSQGDRGYNEQFF.